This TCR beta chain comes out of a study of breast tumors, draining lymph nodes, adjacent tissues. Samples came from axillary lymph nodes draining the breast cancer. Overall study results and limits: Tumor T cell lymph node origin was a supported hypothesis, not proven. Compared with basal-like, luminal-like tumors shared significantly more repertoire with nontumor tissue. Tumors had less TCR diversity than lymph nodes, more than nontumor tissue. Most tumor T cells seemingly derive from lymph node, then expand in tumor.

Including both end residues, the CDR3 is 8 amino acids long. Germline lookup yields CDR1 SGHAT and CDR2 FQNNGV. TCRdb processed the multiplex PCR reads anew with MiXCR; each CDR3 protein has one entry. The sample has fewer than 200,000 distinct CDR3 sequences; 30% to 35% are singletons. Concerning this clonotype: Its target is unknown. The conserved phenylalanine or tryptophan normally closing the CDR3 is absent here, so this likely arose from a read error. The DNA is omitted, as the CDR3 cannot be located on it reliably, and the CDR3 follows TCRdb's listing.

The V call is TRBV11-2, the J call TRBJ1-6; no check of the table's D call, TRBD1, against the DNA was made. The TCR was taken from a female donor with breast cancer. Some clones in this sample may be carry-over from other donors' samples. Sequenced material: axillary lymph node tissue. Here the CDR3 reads CASSPMGG.